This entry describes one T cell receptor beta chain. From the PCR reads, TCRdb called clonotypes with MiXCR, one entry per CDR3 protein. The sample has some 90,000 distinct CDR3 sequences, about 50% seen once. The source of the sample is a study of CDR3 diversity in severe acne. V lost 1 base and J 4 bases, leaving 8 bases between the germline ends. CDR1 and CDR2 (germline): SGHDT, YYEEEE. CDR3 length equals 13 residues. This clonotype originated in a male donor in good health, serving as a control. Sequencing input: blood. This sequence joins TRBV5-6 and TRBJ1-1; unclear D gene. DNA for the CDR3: TGTGCCAGCAGCTTGACAGTGAGCACTGAAGCTTTCTTT. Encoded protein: CASSLTVSTEAFF.